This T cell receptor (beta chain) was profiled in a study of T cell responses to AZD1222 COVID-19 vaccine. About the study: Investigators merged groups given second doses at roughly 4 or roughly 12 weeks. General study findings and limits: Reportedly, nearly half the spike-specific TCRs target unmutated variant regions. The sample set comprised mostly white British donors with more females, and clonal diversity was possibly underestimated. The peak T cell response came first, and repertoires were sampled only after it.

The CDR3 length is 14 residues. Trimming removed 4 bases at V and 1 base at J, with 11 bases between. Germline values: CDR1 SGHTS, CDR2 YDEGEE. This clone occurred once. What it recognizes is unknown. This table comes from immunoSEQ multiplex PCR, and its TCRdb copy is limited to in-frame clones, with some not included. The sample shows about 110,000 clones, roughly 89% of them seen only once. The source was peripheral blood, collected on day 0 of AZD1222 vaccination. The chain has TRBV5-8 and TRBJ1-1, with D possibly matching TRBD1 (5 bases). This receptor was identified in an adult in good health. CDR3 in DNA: TGTGCCAGCAGCCCTCGGGACTGGAACACTGAAGCTTTCTTT. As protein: CASSPRDWNTEAFF.